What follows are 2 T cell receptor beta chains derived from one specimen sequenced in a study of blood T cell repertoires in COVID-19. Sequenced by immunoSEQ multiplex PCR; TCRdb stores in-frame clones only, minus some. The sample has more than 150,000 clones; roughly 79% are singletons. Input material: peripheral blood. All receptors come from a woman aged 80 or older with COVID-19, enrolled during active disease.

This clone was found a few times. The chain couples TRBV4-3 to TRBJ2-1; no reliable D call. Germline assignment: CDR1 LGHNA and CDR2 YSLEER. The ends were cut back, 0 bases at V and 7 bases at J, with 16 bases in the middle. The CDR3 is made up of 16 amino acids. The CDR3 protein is CASSQDNLDGANEQFF. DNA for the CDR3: TGCGCCAGCAGCCAAGATAATCTAGATGGCGCGAATGAGCAGTTCTTC.

The CDR3 sequence: CASRTGFYGYTF. CDR3 DNA: TGTGCCAGCAGGACAGGGTTCTATGGCTACACCTTC. The chain employs TRBV2 and TRBJ1-2, with TRBD1 matching over 7 bases. The CDR3 is 12 residues long. Germline V lookup: CDR1 SNHLY, CDR2 FYNNEI. V shed 6 bases, J shed 4 bases, and the junction held 2 bases outside the gene matches.